The clone carrying this T cell receptor (beta chain) was picked up a small number of times. The source of the sample is a study of blood T cells in healthy people across ages. V lost 3 bases to trimming and J lost 6 bases, with 8 bases between them. This CDR3 spans 13 amino acids. With a J-beta primer mix and a sample-barcoded 5' primer, a second PCR ran about 6 to 11 cycles. Via MiXCR, TCRdb re-called the 5' RACE reads, giving one row per CDR3 protein. The sample holds 250,000 to 300,000 distinct CDR3 sequences, roughly 29% seen once. The receptor was isolated from a woman between 65 and 79 years old in good health. V and J are TRBV12-3 or TRBV12-4 and TRBJ2-2; D is unclear. Sequenced input: blood. In nucleotides, the CDR3 is TGTGCCAGCAGTTTTAGTAATGCCGGGGAGCTGTTTTTT. The encoded protein is CASSFSNAGELFF.